This TCR beta chain was identified during a study of tumor-infiltrating lymphocytes in primary liver carcinoma. The table lists this clonotype with many counts. Its cognate antigen is unknown. Synthesis of TCR beta cDNA was carried out from approximately 470 ng total RNA with a constant-region primer. Nested multiplex PCR, run for three rounds with slightly modified ARM-PCR, yielded TCR beta libraries. Each of the first two PCR rounds ran nine to ten cycles with TRBV1-TRBV30 forward and C-beta reverse primers. TCRdb re-analysed the multiplex PCR reads in MiXCR, keeping a single row per CDR3 protein. The table records over 35,000 distinct CDR3 sequences, roughly 74% of them present only once. Study-wide points: Researchers found tumor-adjacent and tumor-blood pairs overlapped less than tumor region pairs.

Without any cell sorting, roughly 18-31 mg of bulk tissue yielded co-extracted RNA and DNA. Trimming cost V 7 bases and J 1 base, with 15 bases left between them. This CDR3 comprises 14 residues. The germline gives CDR1 GTSNPN, CDR2 SVGIG (reference sequence). This clonotype was sampled from a man aged 35 to 55 with primary liver carcinoma and hepatitis B virus infection. The source material was liver tumor tissue from sampling region 4. Subset denoted: tumor region T4, right-lateral pole. The J gene is TRBJ2-3, the V gene TRBV30; D call uncertain. The CDR3 DNA reads TGTGCCTCTCAGAGACTCCAAGGCACAGATACGCAGTATTTT. Translation gives CASQRLQGTDTQYF. Supplemented by reference TRBV30 and TRBJ2-3, the full variable domain reads SQTIHQWPATLVQPVGSPLSLECTVEGTSNPNLYWYRQAAGRGLQLLFYSVGIGQISSEVPQNLSASRPQDRQFILSSKKLLLSDSGFYLCASQRLQGTDTQYFGPGTRLTVL.